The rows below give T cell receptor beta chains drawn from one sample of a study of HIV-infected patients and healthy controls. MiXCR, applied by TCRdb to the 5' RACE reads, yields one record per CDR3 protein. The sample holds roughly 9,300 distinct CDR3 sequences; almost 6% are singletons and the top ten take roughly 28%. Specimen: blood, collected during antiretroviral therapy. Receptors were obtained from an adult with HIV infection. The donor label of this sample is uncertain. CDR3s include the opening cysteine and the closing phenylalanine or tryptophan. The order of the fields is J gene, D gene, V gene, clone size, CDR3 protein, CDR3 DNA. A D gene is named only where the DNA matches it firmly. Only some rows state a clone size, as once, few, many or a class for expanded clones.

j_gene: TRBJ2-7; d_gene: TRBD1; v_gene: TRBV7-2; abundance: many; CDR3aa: CASSLEGQFSYEQYF; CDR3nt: TGTGCCAGCAGCTTAGAGGGACAGTTCTCCTACGAGCAGTACTTC
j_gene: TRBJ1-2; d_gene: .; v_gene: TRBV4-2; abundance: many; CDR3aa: CASSQDGLSRAEGYTF; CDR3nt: TGTGCCAGCAGCCAAGACGGGTTGAGCAGGGCTGAGGGCTACACCTTC
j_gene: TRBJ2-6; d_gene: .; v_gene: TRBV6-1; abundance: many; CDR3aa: CASNKQGSYAGANVLTF; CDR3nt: TGTGCCAGCAATAAACAGGGCTCCTATGCTGGGGCCAACGTCCTGACTTTC
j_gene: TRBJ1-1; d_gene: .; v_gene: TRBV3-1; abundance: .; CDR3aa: CASSQVRSEAFF; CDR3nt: TGTGCCAGCAGCCAAGTAAGGAGTGAAGCTTTCTTT
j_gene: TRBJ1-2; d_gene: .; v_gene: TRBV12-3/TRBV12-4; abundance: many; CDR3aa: CASRAPGSKKGRGYTF; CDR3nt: TGTGCCAGCAGAGCCCCGGGATCAAAAAAGGGTCGAGGCTACACCTTC
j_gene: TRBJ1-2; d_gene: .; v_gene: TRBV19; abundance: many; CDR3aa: CASSIWGGESGYTF; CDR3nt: TGTGCCAGTAGTATCTGGGGGGGCGAGAGTGGCTACACCTTC
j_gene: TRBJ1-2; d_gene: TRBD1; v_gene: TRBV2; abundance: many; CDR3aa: CASSEAGGGQANYGYTF; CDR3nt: TGTGCCAGCAGTGAAGCGGGGGGGGGACAGGCGAACTATGGCTACACCTTC
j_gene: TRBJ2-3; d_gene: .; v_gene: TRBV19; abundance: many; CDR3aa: CASRSESRDTQYF; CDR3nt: TGTGCCAGTAGAAGCGAATCGCGGGATACGCAGTATTTT
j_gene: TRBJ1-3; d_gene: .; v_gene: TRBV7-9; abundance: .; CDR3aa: CASSLLAGNTIYF; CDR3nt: TGTGCCAGCAGCTTATTGGCTGGAAACACCATATATTTT
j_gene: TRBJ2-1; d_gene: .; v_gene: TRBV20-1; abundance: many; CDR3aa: CSARGSTNNYNEQFF; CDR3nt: TGCAGTGCTAGAGGGTCGACTAACAACTACAATGAGCAGTTCTTC
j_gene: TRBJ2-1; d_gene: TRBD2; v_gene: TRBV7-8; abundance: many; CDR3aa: CASSPDAGDEEQFF; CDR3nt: TGTGCCAGCAGCCCGGATGCGGGAGACGAAGAGCAGTTCTTC
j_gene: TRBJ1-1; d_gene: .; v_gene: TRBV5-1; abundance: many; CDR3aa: CASSEQPNTEAFF; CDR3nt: TGCGCCAGCAGTGAACAGCCGAACACTGAAGCTTTCTTT
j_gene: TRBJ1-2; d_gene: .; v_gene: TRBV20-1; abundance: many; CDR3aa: CSARKELFYGYTF; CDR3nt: TGCAGTGCTAGAAAAGAGCTATTCTATGGCTACACCTTC
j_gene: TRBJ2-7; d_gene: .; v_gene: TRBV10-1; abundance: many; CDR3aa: CASSDEFGPNEQYF; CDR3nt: TGCGCCAGCAGTGATGAGTTCGGTCCTAACGAGCAGTACTTC
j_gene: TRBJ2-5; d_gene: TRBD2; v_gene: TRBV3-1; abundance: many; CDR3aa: CASSHLGSGSGAQYF; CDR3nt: TGTGCCAGCAGCCATTTGGGATCAGGCAGCGGGGCCCAGTACTTC
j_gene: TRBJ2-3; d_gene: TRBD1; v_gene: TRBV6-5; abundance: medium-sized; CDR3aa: CASSLQHGTASTDTQYF; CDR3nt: TGTGCCAGCAGCCTACAACATGGGACAGCGAGTACAGATACGCAGTATTTT
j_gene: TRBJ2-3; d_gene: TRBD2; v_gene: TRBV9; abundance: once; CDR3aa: CASSVGLAAETDTQYF; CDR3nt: TGTGCCAGCAGCGTAGGACTAGCTGCCGAAACAGATACGCAGTATTTT
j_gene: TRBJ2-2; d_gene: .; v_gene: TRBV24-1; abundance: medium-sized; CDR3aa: CATSDFRAGELFF; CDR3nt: TGTGCCACCAGTGATTTTCGGGCCGGGGAGCTGTTTTTT
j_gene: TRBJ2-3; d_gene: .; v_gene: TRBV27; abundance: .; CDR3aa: CASSHWDGSTDTQYF; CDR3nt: TGTGCCAGCAGTCACTGGGACGGTAGCACAGATACGCAGTATTTT
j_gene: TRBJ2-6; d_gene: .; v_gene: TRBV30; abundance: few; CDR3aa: CAWSHPGAGFGANVLTF; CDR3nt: TGTGCCTGGAGCCATCCGGGAGCCGGATTTGGGGCCAACGTCCTGACTTTC
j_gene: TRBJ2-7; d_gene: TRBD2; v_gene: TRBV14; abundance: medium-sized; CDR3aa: CASSQTYGGGDPYEQYF; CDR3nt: TGTGCCAGCAGCCAGACGTACGGCGGGGGGGACCCCTACGAGCAGTACTTC
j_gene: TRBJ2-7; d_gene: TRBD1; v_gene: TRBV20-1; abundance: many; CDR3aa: CSARGNSGQSSYEQYF; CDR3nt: TGCAGTGCTAGAGGGAATTCGGGACAGAGTTCCTACGAGCAGTACTTC
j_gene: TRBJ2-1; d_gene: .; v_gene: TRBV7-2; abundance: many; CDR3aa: CASTSQGGVYNEQFF; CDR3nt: TGTGCCAGCACCTCCCAGGGGGGGGTTTACAATGAGCAGTTCTTC
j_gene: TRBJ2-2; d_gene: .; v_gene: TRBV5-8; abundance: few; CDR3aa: CASSLLQGKSGELFF; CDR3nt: TGTGCCAGCAGCTTGTTGCAGGGGAAATCCGGGGAGCTGTTTTTT
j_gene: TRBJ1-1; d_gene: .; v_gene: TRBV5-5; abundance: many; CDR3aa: CASSLVNVDTEAFF; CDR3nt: TGTGCCAGCAGCTTGGTGAATGTAGACACTGAAGCTTTCTTT
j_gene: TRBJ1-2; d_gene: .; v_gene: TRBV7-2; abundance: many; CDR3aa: CASSPYDPANYGYTF; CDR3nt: TGTGCCAGCAGCCCATATGATCCGGCTAACTATGGCTACACCTTC
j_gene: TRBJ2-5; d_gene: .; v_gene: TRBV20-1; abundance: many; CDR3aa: CSARGQYGGTQYF; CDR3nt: TGCAGTGCTAGAGGCCAGTACGGGGGGACCCAGTACTTC
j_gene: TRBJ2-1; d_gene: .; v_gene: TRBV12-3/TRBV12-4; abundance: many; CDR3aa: CASSLGLARRTYNEQFF; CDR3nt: TGTGCCAGCAGTTTGGGCCTGGCCAGAAGGACCTACAATGAGCAGTTCTTC
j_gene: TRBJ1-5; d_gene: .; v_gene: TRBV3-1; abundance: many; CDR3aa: CASSQDGGGNQPQHF; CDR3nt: TGTGCCAGCAGCCAAGATGGGGGGGGAAATCAGCCCCAGCATTTT
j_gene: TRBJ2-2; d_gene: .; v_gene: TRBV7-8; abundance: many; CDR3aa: CASSLAPDTRTGELFF; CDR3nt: TGTGCCAGCAGCTTAGCGCCGGACACCCGCACCGGGGAGCTGTTTTTT
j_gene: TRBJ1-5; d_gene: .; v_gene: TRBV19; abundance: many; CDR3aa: CASNSYPTESNQPQHF; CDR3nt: TGTGCCAGTAACTCTTACCCGACGGAGAGCAATCAGCCCCAGCATTTT
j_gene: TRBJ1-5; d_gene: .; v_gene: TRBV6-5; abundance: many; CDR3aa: CASSRAYSNQPQHF; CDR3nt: TGTGCCAGCAGTCGAGCCTATAGCAATCAGCCCCAGCATTTT
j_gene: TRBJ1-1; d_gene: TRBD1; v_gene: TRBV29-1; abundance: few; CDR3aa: CSVEGGTGGLAFF; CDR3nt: TGCAGCGTTGAAGGGGGGACAGGGGGCCTGGCTTTCTTT
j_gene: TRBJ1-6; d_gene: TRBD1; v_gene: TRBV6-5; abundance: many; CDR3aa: CASRRTGGSSYNSPLHF; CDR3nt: TGTGCCAGCAGGAGGACAGGGGGATCCTCCTATAATTCACCCCTCCACTTT
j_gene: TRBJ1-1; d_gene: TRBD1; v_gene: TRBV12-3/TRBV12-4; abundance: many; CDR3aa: CASSPPGQAEAFF; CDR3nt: TGTGCCAGCAGTCCACCGGGACAGGCTGAAGCTTTCTTT
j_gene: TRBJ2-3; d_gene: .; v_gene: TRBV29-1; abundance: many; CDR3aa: CSVSQDTQYF; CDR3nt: TGCAGCGTATCCCAAGATACGCAGTATTTT
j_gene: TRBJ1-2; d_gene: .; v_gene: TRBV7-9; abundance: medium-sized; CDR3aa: CASSLGTALYGYTF; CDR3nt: TGTGCCAGCAGCTTAGGGACAGCACTATATGGCTACACCTTC
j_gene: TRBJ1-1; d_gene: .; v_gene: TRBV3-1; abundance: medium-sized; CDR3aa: CASRLTENTEAFF; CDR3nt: TGTGCCAGCAGACTGACGGAGAACACTGAAGCTTTCTTT
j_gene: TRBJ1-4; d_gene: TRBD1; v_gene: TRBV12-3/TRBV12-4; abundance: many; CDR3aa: CASSLGRTGRKLFF; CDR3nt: TGTGCCAGCAGTTTAGGGCGGACAGGGCGAAAACTGTTTTTT
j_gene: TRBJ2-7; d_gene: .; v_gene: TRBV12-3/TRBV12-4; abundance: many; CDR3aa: CASRGTEGGEQYF; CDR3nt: TGTGCCAGCAGGGGAACAGAAGGGGGCGAGCAGTACTTC
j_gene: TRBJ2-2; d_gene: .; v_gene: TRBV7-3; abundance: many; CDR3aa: CASSLLGSSTGELFF; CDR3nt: TGTGCCAGCAGCTTATTAGGCAGTTCCACCGGGGAGCTGTTTTTT